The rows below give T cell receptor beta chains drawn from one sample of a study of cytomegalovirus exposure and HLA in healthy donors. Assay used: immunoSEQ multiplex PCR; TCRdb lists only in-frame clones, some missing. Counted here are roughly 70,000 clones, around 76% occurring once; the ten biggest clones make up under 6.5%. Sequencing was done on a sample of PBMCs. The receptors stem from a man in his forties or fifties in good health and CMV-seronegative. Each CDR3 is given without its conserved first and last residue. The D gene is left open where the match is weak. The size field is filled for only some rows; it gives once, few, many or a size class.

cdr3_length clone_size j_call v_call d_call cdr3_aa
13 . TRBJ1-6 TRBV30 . AWSPPGVNNSPLH
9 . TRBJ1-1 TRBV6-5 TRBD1 ANEKHRGAF
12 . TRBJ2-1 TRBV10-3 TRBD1 AISGTGEKSEQF
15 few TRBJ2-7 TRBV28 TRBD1 ASSFILGTGVEYEQY
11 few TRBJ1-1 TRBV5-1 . ASSPDFATEAF
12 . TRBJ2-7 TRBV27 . ASSMDGEAYEQY
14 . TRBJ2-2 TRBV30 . AWRGPFSRSTGELF
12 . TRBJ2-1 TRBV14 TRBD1 ASSHLQGAHEQF
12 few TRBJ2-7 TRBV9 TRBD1 ASSRRDRAAEQY
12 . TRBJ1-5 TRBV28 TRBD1 ASSLKGQFQPQH
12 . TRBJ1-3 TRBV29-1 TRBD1 SAEGAYSGNTIY
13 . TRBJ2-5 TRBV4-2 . ASSQVAGIQETQY
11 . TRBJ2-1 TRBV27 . ASSFYGTSEQF
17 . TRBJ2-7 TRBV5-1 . ASSLGIGTAGTGSYEQY
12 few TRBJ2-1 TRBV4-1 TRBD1 ASKMGQGYNEQF
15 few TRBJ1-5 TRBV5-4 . ASSLSPGLGSNQPQH
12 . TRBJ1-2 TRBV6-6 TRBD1 ASSYSTGGYGYT
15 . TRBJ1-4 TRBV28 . ASSKTGYYSLNEKLF